The text below deals with one TCR beta chain. Its target is not known. This specimen belongs to a study of vaccination effects on CD4 cells after COVID-19. Study-wide results and caveats: There was marked clonal contraction among infection- and vaccine-induced clones late after vaccination.

ViraFEST assay sequencing came after antigen-specific CD4+ T cells were expanded with viral peptide pools. It was after 10 days of culture that CD4+ T cells were isolated. The vaccine given was either BNT162b2 or mRNA-1273, in two doses. V gave up 5 bases and J gave up 4 bases; unmatched junction bases: 5. This CDR3 region has 14 residues. Per germline, CDR1 SGHKS and CDR2 YYEKEE (reference sequence). Sequencing used immunoSEQ multiplex PCR; TCRdb keeps in-frame clones, though not all of them. Among about 48,000 clones listed, about 70% were seen once. The TCR sequence derives from a human donor who received a COVID-19 vaccine. The source was CD4+ T cells from PBMCs cultured with HCoV-OC43 spike peptides, collected after COVID-19 vaccination. Subset of the sample: HCoV-OC43 spike overlapping peptide pool stimulation. V and J are TRBV5-5 and TRBJ2-5, with 10 positions matching TRBD1. The CDR3 protein is CASRVGQGGETQYF. The DNA for the CDR3 is TGTGCCAGCAGGGTTGGACAGGGGGGAGAGACCCAGTACTTC.